What follows are 28 T cell receptor beta chains derived from one specimen sequenced in a study of T cells in localized non-small cell lung cancer. The repertoire was sequenced with immunoSEQ multiplex PCR; TCRdb's copy has only in-frame clones and lacks some. The data contain more than 1,500 clones, 24% of them singletons. Sequences were derived from normal lung tissue next to the tumor, sampled before any cancer treatment. Receptors originate from a male donor at least 60 years old with stage II squamous cell lung carcinoma.

The V gene is TRBV11-3, the J gene TRBJ2-7; D is possibly TRBD1 (5 bases). Deletions cut 3 bases from V and 2 bases from J, with 14 bases between. CDR3 size: 15 residues. Germline V gene data show CDR1 as SGHNT and CDR2 as YENEEA. The CDR3 reads CASSFGASPAYEQYF. CDR3 DNA sequence: TGTGCCAGCAGCTTTGGGGCCTCCCCCGCCTACGAGCAGTACTTC.

This clone is categorized as medium-sized (0.01 to 0.1%). The V gene is TRBV11-3, the J gene TRBJ2-3, with TRBD2 matching over 14 bases. The germline gives CDR1 SGHNT, CDR2 YENEEA. V lost 5 bases, J lost 9 bases, and 4 bases stayed unmatched. The CDR3 is 14 residues long. The CDR3 DNA reads as TGTGCCAGCAGCCCCGGGACTAGCGGGAGAACGCAGTATTTT. Its protein product is CASSPGTSGRTQYF.

This chain uses TRBV19 with TRBJ2-3; a possible D gene is TRBD1 (5 bases). The CDR3 is made up of 16 amino acids. V gave up 5 bases and J gave up 1 base, with 16 bases separating them. Germline V gives CDR1 LNHDA, CDR2 SQIVND (reference sequence). CDR3 sequence reads: CASSSRVGARTDTQYF. The CDR3 DNA follows: TGTGCCAGTAGTTCCCGGGTAGGGGCGCGCACAGATACGCAGTATTTT.

This clone showed up just a few times. This chain links TRBV11-3 with TRBJ2-1; 11 positions agree with TRBD2. The germline V gene has CDR1 SGHNT and CDR2 YENEEA. Germline trimming cut 6 bases from V and 8 bases from J; bases unmatched to any gene: 9. The CDR3 is 15 amino acids. This CDR3 reads CASRHSGREGHEQFF. CDR3 nucleotide sequence: TGTGCCAGCAGACATAGCGGGAGGGAGGGTCATGAGCAGTTCTTC.

This clone was picked up a small number of times. J is TRBJ2-6 and V is TRBV6-8, with D perhaps assigned TRBD1 or TRBD2 (5 bases each). The CDR3 sequence is 16 residues long. V was trimmed by 0 bases and J by 2 bases, leaving 8 bases between them. CDR1 and CDR2 (germline): MNHGY, SAAAGT. The CDR3 loop is CASSYSRGTGANVLTF. The DNA for the CDR3 is TGTGCCAGCAGTTACTCGAGGGGTACTGGGGCCAACGTCCTGACTTTC.

The CDR3 here is CASSQNLGQAGGEQYF. In DNA form, the CDR3 reads TGTGCCAGCAGCCAAAACTTAGGACAGGCCGGGGGCGAGCAGTACTTC. V usage is TRBV11-3 and J usage is TRBJ2-7; D is possibly TRBD1 (7 bases). The length of the CDR3 is 16 residues. Germline V gene data show CDR1 as SGHNT and CDR2 as YENEEA. V was cut by 5 bases and J by 6 bases, with 23 bases left in between.

Only a few counts were recorded for this clone. The chain has TRBV7-2 and TRBJ1-1; D perhaps matches TRBD1 (5 bases). This CDR3 has 13 residues. The V gene's germline CDR1 is SGHTA and CDR2 FQGNSA. V was cut by 5 bases and J by 4 bases, with 11 bases left in between. For the CDR3, the DNA is TGTGCCAGCAGCCTACTTGGGGGCACTGAAGCTTTCTTT. This codes for CASSLLGGTEAFF.

This chain links TRBV2 with TRBJ1-1; TRBD1 matches at 7 bases. The CDR3 extends over 16 amino acids. Trimming cost V 2 bases and J 5 bases; bases outside gene matches: 11. Germline CDR1 SNHLY, CDR2 FYNNEI. The CDR3 DNA follows: TGTGCCAGCAGTGAATGGTTCCACAGGGGAAGGACTGAAGCTTTCTTT. Translation: CASSEWFHRGRTEAFF.

The genes are TRBV14 and TRBJ2-5, with no clear D. The CDR3 is 13 residues long. The germline V and J ends were trimmed by 5 bases and 2 bases, with 9 bases remaining between them. The germline V gene has CDR1 SGHDN and CDR2 FVKESK. CDR3 loop: CASSSSLQETQYF. The DNA for the CDR3 is TGTGCCAGCAGCTCGAGCCTTCAAGAGACCCAGTACTTC.

The V gene is TRBV28, the J gene TRBJ1-5, with D possibly being TRBD1 (5 bases). Trimming cost V 3 bases and J 3 bases, with 12 bases left between them. In germline, CDR1 is MDHEN, CDR2 SYDVKM. CDR3 length equals 15 residues. CDR3 bases: TGTGCCAGCAGTTTGTTTATAGGGGTCAATCAGCCCCAGCATTTT. This encodes CASSLFIGVNQPQHF.

This clone is medium-sized in the sample. The CDR3 DNA follows: TGTGCCAGCAGTTCACCGGGACAGGGTAATTCACCCCTCCACTTT. This sequence encodes CASSSPGQGNSPLHF. V is TRBV6-8 and J is TRBJ1-6, with 9 positions matching TRBD1. V was pared by 4 bases and J by 6 bases, with 4 bases of the junction left unmatched. The CDR3 covers 15 residues. CDR1 MNHGY and CDR2 SAAAGT come from the germline V gene.

The chain employs TRBV6-8 and TRBJ1-5, with 7 bases identical to TRBD1. With 5 bases clipped from V and 2 bases from J, the junction kept 6 bases outside the gene matches. The germline CDR1 and CDR2 sequences are MNHGY and SAAAGT. The CDR3 is 15 amino acids. The CDR3 region is CASSRIQGGNQPQHF. The CDR3 DNA reads TGTGCCAGCAGTCGAATCCAGGGGGGCAATCAGCCCCAGCATTTT.

This clone was counted a few times. As DNA, the CDR3 is TGTGCCAGCAGCGACCGGGGCACCGGGGAGCTGTTTTTT. Translating it yields CASSDRGTGELFF. The rearrangement joins TRBV6-8 to TRBJ2-2, with D tentatively TRBD2 (5 bases). CDR1 MNHGY and CDR2 SAAAGT come from the germline V gene. Trimming pared 6 bases from V and 4 bases from J, leaving 9 bases between. The CDR3 loop spans 13 amino acids.

The chain couples TRBV25-1 to TRBJ1-4; tentatively, D is TRBD1 (5 bases). This CDR3 comprises 14 residues. V dropped 6 bases and J dropped 2 bases, with 10 bases sitting between them. Germline CDR1 and CDR2: MGHDK and SYGVNS. CDR3 nucleotides: TGTGCCAGCAGGGGGGGGACTACTAATGAAAAACTGTTTTTT. Amino acids: CASRGGTTNEKLFF.

This chain uses TRBV1 with TRBJ1-5; TRBD1, as called in the table, went unchecked against the DNA. TRBV1 is labeled a pseudogene. The CDR3 length is 14 residues. CDR3 nucleotide sequence: TGCGCCAGCAGCCATGCCGACAGGGTTAAGCCCCAGCATTTT. Translating it yields CASSHADRVKPQHF.

This clone was detected only a few times. The genes are TRBV11-3 and TRBJ1-2; TRBD1 matches 7 bases. The CDR3 totals 14 residues. Germline CDR1 and CDR2: SGHNT and YENEEA. Trimming cost V 5 bases and J 2 bases; bases outside gene matches: 5. The CDR3 loop is CASSEGQWNYGYTF. The CDR3 DNA follows: TGTGCCAGCAGCGAGGGACAGTGGAACTATGGCTACACCTTC.

By sample share, this clone is medium-sized. V usage is TRBV2 and J usage is TRBJ2-1; TRBD1 matches at 10 bases. Germline V gene sequence: CDR1 SNHLY, CDR2 FYNNEI. This CDR3 is 14 amino acids long. V gave up 3 bases and J gave up 4 bases; unmatched junction bases: 0. The CDR3 loop reads CASSEGQGYNEQFF. In DNA, the CDR3 is TGTGCCAGCAGTGAGGGACAGGGGTACAATGAGCAGTTCTTC.

This clone has just a few counts. The chain links TRBV7-8 to TRBJ2-3; D is unclear. V lost 1 base to trimming and J lost 4 bases, with 6 bases between them. The CDR3 length is 13 residues. Germline V gene lookup returns CDR1 SGHVS and CDR2 FQNEAQ. The CDR3 region has the DNA TGTGCCAGCAGCTTAGTGGGCCCAGATACGCAGTATTTT. It translates to CASSLVGPDTQYF.

V and J are TRBV19 and TRBJ1-3; possible D gene TRBD1, 5 bases. V lost 5 bases and J 7 bases, leaving 12 bases between the germline ends. CDR1 LNHDA and CDR2 SQIVND come from the germline V gene (reference sequence). The CDR3 has 13 residues. The CDR3 loop reads CASSDQGRNTIYF. The CDR3 DNA reads as TGTGCCAGTAGTGACCAGGGCAGGAACACCATATATTTT. Based on the CDR3 plus reference TRBV19 and TRBJ1-3, the full variable domain is DGGITQSPKYLFRKEGQNVTLSCEQNLNHDAMYWYRQDPGQGLRLIYYSQIVNDFQKGDIAEGYSVSREKKESFPLTVTSAQKNPTAFYLCASSDQGRNTIYFGEGSWLTVV.

This chain joins TRBV11-3 and TRBJ2-4; D is perhaps TRBD2 (6 bases). V lost 3 bases to trimming and J lost 7 bases, with 25 bases between them. Germline V gene data show CDR1 as SGHNT and CDR2 as YENEEA. The CDR3 has 18 amino acids. The CDR3, as DNA: TGTGCCAGCAGCTTGGAGGGCGTACCGGGGACTGTAGTTAACATTCAGTACTTC. It yields the protein CASSLEGVPGTVVNIQYF.

By sample fraction, this clone is medium-sized. This chain uses TRBV11-3 with TRBJ2-6; D gene uncertain. Germline CDR1 is SGHNT and CDR2 is YENEEA. The CDR3 is 17 residues long. The ends were cut back, 1 base at V and 0 bases at J, with 10 bases in the middle. CDR3 loop: CASSLGGSISGANVLTF. The DNA for the CDR3 is TGTGCCAGCAGCTTAGGAGGATCAATCTCTGGGGCCAACGTCCTGACTTTC.

By proportion, this clone is large. The chain joins TRBV11-3 to TRBJ2-4, with TRBD2 matching over 8 bases. The J segment lost 2 bases and the V segment lost 6 bases, leaving 6 bases of the junction unmatched. This CDR3 has 15 amino acids. Germline V gene lookup returns CDR1 SGHNT and CDR2 YENEEA. The DNA for the CDR3 is TGTGCCAGCAGTTGGGGTAGCGGGACCAAAAACATTCAGTACTTC. Protein: CASSWGSGTKNIQYF.

This clone was found a few times. This chain uses TRBV6-8 with TRBJ2-5; 13 nucleotides align to TRBD2. The CDR3 contains 19 residues. V trimming: 7 bases; J trimming: 4 bases; junction bases outside the gene matches: 18. Looked up from germline, CDR1 is MNHGY and CDR2 is SAAAGT. The CDR3 is CASKTLTTGTSGVGETQYF. Here the CDR3 DNA reads TGTGCCAGCAAAACCCTAACGACCGGGACTAGCGGGGTAGGAGAGACCCAGTACTTC.

The chain couples TRBV9 to TRBJ2-2, with 7 bases matching TRBD1. CDR3 length equals 16 residues. The V gene's germline CDR1 is SGDLS and CDR2 YYNGEE. The J segment lost 2 bases and the V segment lost 1 base, leaving 5 bases of the junction unmatched. As DNA, the CDR3 is TGTGCCAGCAGCGTATTCGACAGGGTAAACACCGGGGAGCTGTTTTTT. It translates to CASSVFDRVNTGELFF.

This chain uses TRBV30 with TRBJ2-3; no reliable D call. Trimming left V 3 bases short and J 6 bases short, with 7 bases between. The CDR3 is made up of 11 amino acids. Per germline, CDR1 GTSNPN and CDR2 SVGIG (reference sequence). The CDR3 sequence: CAWSPTDTQYF. CDR3 DNA sequence: TGTGCCTGGAGCCCGACCGATACGCAGTATTTT.

This chain connects TRBV14 to TRBJ2-7, with 14 bases lining up with TRBD2. The CDR3 is made up of 15 amino acids. The ends lost 4 bases at V and 6 bases at J; junction bases unmatched: 5. Germline V lookup: CDR1 SGHDN, CDR2 FVKESK. In DNA form, the CDR3 reads TGTGCCAGCAGCCCTCTTGGACTAGCGGGGGGCGAGCAGTACTTC. Its translation is CASSPLGLAGGEQYF.

This chain uses TRBV29-1 with TRBJ1-2; possible D gene TRBD1, 5 bases. The CDR3 is 15 residues long. Germline V lookup: CDR1 SQVTM, CDR2 ANQGSEA. The CDR3 loop is CMAPLQASGGGGYTF. In nucleotides, the CDR3 is TGCATGGCACCCCTGCAGGCCAGCGGGGGAGGTGGCTACACCTTC.

This clone was seen repeatedly, ten times or more. One junction end does not reproduce the germline sequence, and a read error may be involved. The chain carries TRBV7-4 and TRBJ1-5, with no clear D. This CDR3 spans 13 amino acids. CDR1 and CDR2 (germline): SGHVT, SQSDAQ. The CDR3 is CARSFVCNQPQHF. In nucleotides, the CDR3 is TGTGCCAGAAGCTTTGTCTGTAATCAGCCCCAGCATTTT.